The clone carrying this T cell receptor (beta chain) was recorded a few times. The antigen is undetermined. The data originate from a study of identical twins. Broader study findings: The analysis was cross-sectional rather than longitudinal within donors.

Germline CDR1 and CDR2: SGHVS and FQNEAQ. Trimming took off 8 bases at V and 1 base at J, with 13 bases between the two ends. The CDR3 consists of 14 residues. TCRdb fed the 5' RACE reads into MiXCR, producing one record per CDR3 protein. The sample carries a few hundred thousand distinct CDR3 sequences, 6.5% recorded once. This sample was shared with a second study, whose subject was T cells expressing NK-cell markers. That paper states: Source material for TCR beta repertoires consisted of sorted CD3+CD56+NKG2C+, CD3+CD56+NKG2C- and CD3+CD56-NKG2C+ T cells. Five or six donors showed dominant NKG2C+ clonotypes comprising roughly 1.0-7.5% of their CD8+ T cells. These clonotypes, the leaders elsewhere, also led the CD3+CD56-NKG2C+ fraction in a handful of donors.

The sequenced material came from CD8+ T cells sorted from blood. This chain uses TRBV7-8 with TRBJ2-3; no reliable D call. This sequence was found in a young woman in good health. The CDR3 nucleotides are TGTGCCAGCTCCGCGCCTGGGGGCACAGATACGCAGTATTTT. Translated: CASSAPGGTDTQYF.